This TCR beta chain was sequenced in a study of identical twins. Points from the study as a whole: It was possible that invariant MAIT and iNKT cells partly confounded the zero-insertion analyses. Models predicted less out-of-frame TCR alpha sharing in monozygotic twins than was found. Without tracking the same donors, conclusions rested on cross-sectional statistical analysis.

With respect to this clonotype: Its antigen is not known.

MiXCR, applied by TCRdb to the 5' RACE reads, yields one record per CDR3 protein. The data contain around 200,000 distinct CDR3 sequences, roughly 9.4% of them singletons. This CDR3 region has 15 residues. The germline V gene has CDR1 SEHNR and CDR2 FQNEAQ (reference sequence). Trimming took off 5 bases at V and 8 bases at J, with 18 bases between the two ends. The chain recombines TRBV7-9 with TRBJ1-4; tentative D call: TRBD1 (5 bases). Sequencing used memory (CD45RO+) T cells sorted from blood. The clonotype comes from a woman in her late teens or twenties in good health. As DNA, the CDR3 is TGTGCCAGCAGCGTACCCGGGACGGCCTGGGAAAAACTGTTTTTT. Its protein product is CASSVPGTAWEKLFF.